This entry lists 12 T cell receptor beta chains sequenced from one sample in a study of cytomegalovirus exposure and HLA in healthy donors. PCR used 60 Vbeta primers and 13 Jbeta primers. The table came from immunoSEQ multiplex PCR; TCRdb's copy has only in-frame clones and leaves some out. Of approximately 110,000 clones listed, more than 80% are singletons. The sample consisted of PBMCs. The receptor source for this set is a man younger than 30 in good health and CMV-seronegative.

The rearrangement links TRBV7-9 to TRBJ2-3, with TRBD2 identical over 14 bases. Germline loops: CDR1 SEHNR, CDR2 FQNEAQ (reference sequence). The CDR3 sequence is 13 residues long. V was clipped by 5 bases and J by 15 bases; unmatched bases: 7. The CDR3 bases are TGTGCCAGCAGCATCGGGACTAGCGGGAGTAAATATTTT. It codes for CASSIGTSGSKYF. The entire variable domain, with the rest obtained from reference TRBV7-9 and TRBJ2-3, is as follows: DTGVSQNPRHKITKRGQNVTFRCDPISEHNRLYWYRQTLGQGPEFLTYFQNEAQLEKSRLLSDRFSAERPKGSFSTLEIQRTEQGDSAMYLCASSIGTSGSKYFGPGTRLTVL.

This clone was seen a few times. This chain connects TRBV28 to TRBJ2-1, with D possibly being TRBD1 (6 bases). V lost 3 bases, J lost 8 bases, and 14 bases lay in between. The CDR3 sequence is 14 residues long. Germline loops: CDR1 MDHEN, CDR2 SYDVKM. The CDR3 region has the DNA TGTGCCAGCAGTTTGCCATTCTCAGGGGATGAGCAGTTCTTC. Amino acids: CASSLPFSGDEQFF.

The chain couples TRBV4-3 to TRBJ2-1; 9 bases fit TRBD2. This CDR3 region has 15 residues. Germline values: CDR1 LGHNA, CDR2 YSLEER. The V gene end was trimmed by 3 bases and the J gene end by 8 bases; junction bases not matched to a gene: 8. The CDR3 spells CASSHGSAGGDEQFF. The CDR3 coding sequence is TGCGCCAGCAGCCATGGCTCAGCGGGAGGCGATGAGCAGTTCTTC.

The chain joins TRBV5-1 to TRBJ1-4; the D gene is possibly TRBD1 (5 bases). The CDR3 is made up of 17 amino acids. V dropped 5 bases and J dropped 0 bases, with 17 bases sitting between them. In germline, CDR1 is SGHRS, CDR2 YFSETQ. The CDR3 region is CASRGFIGEATNEKLFF. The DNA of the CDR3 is TGCGCCAGCAGAGGGTTTATAGGGGAGGCAACTAATGAAAAACTGTTTTTT. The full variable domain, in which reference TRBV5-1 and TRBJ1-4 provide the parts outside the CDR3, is KAGVTQTPRYLIKTRGQQVTLSCSPISGHRSVSWYQQTPGQGLQFLFEYFSETQRNKGNFPGRFSGRQFSNSRSEMNVSTLELGDSALYLCASRGFIGEATNEKLFFGSGTQLSVL.

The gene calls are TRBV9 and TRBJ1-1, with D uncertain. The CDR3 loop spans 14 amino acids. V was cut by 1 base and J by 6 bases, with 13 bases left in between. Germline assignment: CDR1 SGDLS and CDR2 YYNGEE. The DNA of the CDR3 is TGTGCCAGCAGCGTATCCGAGATCTACGCTGAAGCTTTCTTT. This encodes CASSVSEIYAEAFF.

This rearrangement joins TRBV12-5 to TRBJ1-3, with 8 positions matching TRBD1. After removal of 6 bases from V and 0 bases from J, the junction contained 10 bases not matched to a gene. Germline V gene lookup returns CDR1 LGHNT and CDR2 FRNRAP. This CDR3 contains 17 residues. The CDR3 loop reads CASGPPGQDDSGNTIYF. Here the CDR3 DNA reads TGTGCTAGTGGCCCTCCGGGACAGGATGACTCTGGAAACACCATATATTTT.

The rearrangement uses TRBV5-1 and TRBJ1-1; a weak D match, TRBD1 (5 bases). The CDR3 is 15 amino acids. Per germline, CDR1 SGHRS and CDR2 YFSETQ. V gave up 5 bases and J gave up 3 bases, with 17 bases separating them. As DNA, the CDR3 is TGCGCCAGCAGTATGAATCGACAGCTGGACACTGAAGCTTTCTTT. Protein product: CASSMNRQLDTEAFF.

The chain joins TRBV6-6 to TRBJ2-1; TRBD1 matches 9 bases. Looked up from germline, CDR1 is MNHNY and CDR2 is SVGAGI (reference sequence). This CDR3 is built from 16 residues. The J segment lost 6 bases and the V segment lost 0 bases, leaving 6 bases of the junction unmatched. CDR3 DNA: TGTGCCAGCAGTTACTCGGGACAGGGAGCACGCAATGAGCAGTTCTTC. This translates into CASSYSGQGARNEQFF.

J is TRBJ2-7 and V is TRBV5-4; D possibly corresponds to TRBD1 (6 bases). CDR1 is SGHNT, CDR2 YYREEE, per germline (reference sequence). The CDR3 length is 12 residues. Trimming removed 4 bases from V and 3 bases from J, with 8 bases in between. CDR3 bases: TGTGCCAGCAGCAAACAGGGCTACGAGCAGTACTTC. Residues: CASSKQGYEQYF.

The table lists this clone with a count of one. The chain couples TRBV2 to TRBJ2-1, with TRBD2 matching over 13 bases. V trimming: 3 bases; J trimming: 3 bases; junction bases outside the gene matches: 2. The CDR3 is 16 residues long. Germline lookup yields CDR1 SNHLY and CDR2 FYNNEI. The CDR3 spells CASSETSGRYYNEQFF. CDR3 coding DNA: TGTGCCAGCAGTGAGACTAGCGGGAGGTACTACAATGAGCAGTTCTTC.

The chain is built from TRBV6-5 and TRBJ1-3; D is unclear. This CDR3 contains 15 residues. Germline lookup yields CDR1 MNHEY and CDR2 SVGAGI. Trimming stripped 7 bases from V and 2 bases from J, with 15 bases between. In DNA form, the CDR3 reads TGTGCCAGCACCACTCCGGGGAGAGCTGGAAACACCATATATTTT. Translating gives CASTTPGRAGNTIYF.

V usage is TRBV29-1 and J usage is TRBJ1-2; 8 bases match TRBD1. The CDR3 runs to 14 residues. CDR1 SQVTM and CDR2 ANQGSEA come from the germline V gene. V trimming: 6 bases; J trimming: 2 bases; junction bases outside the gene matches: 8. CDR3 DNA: TGCAGCGTGATGCCGGGACAGGAAAACTATGGCTACACCTTC. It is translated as CSVMPGQENYGYTF.